The entry below describes one TCR beta chain. Its antigen is not known. TCRdb's table, derived via immunoSEQ multiplex PCR, lists solely in-frame clones and lacks some. This sample has around 7,500 clones, with 60% to 75% found just once. Thawed unstimulated PBMCs were FACS-sorted by CD3, CD4 and CD8 into two populations. The data are from a study of T cell clones after liver transplantation. The wider study: Apart from three HCV-positive recipients, transplants were for non-autoimmune, non-viral reasons. Overall study findings and caveats: Post-transplant, graft-donor-reactive CD4 TCRbeta sequences in blood dropped significantly in 5 of 8 subjects.

The CDR3 contains 17 residues. Per germline, CDR1 SGHDT and CDR2 YYEEEE. The germline V and J ends were trimmed by 0 bases and 1 base, with 16 bases remaining between them. The sequencing used CD8+ T cells from blood, collected before liver transplant. V is TRBV5-6 and J is TRBJ1-1, with D perhaps matching TRBD1 (6 bases). This sequence originates from a human donor who received a liver transplant. The CDR3, as DNA: TGTGCCAGCAGCTTGGCCTACAGGGAACCTCAGAACACTGAAGCTTTCTTT. Protein product: CASSLAYREPQNTEAFF.